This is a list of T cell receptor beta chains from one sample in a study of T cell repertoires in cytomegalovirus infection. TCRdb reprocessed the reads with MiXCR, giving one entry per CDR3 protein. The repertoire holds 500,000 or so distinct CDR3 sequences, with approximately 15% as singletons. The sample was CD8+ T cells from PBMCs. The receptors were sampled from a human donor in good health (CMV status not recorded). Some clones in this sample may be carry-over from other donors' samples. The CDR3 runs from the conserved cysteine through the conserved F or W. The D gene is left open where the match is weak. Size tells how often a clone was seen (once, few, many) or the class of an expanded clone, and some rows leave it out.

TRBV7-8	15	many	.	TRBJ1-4	CASSLVQGGIEKLFF	TGTGCCAGCAGCTTAGTGCAGGGAGGGATAGAAAAACTGTTTTTT
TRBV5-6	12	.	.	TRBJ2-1	CASSLTLDEQFF	TGTGCCAGCAGCTTGACTTTGGATGAGCAGTTCTTC
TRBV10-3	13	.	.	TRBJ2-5	CAINSGRQETQYF	TGTGCCATCAACAGCGGACGGCAAGAGACCCAGTACTTC
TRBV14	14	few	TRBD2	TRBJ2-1	CASSQIFSGSEQFF	TGTGCCAGCAGCCAAATTTTTAGCGGGAGTGAGCAGTTCTTC
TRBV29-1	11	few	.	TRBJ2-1	CSVKEGPEQFF	TGCAGCGTTAAGGAGGGACCTGAGCAGTTCTTC
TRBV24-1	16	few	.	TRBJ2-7	CATSDSGGLESYEQYF	TGTGCCACCAGTGATTCAGGCGGACTGGAATCCTACGAGCAGTACTTC
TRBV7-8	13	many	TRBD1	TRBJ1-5	CASRGQGNQPQHF	TGTGCCAGCAGGGGACAGGGCAATCAGCCCCAGCATTTT
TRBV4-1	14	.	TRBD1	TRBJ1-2	CASNERGQNYGYTF	TGCGCCAGCAACGAGCGGGGACAGAACTATGGCTACACCTTC
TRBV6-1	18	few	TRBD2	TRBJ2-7	CASSTERLAGVSSYEQYF	TGTGCCAGCAGTACGGAGCGACTAGCGGGAGTTTCCTCCTACGAGCAGTACTTC
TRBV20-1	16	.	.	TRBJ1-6	CSAREWWGAENSPLHF	TGCAGTGCTAGAGAGTGGTGGGGGGCGGAAAATTCACCCCTCCACTTT
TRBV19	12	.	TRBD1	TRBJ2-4	CASWDRKNIQYF	TGTGCCAGTTGGGACAGGAAAAACATTCAGTACTTC
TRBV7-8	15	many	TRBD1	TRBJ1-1	CASSLVRSGGTEAFF	TGTGCCAGCAGCTTAGTTAGGTCAGGGGGAACTGAAGCTTTCTTT
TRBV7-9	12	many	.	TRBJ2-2	CASSFDRKELFF	TGTGCCAGCAGCTTCGACAGGAAGGAGCTGTTTTTT
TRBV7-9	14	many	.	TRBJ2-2	CASSLAQGTGELFF	TGTGCCAGCAGCTTAGCTCAGGGAACCGGGGAGCTGTTTTTT
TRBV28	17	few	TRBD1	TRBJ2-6	CASSYRRGSGGANVLTF	TGTGCCAGCAGTTACCGCAGGGGGTCGGGAGGGGCCAACGTCCTGACTTTC
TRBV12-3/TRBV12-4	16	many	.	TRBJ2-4	CASSLEVIVAKNIQYF	TGTGCCAGCAGTTTAGAGGTTATAGTAGCCAAAAACATTCAGTACTTC
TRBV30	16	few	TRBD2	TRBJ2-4	CAWSVLAGLSKNIQYF	TGTGCCTGGAGTGTACTAGCGGGGCTCTCCAAAAACATTCAGTACTTC
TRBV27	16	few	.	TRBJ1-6	CASSSSGNSYNSPLHF	TGTGCCAGCAGTTCCTCAGGGAACTCCTATAATTCACCCCTCCACTTT
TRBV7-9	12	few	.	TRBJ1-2	CASSLYRDGYTF	TGTGCCAGCAGCTTATACAGGGATGGCTACACCTTC
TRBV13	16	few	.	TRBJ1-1	CASRGVASGLNTEAFF	TGTGCCAGCAGGGGAGTCGCAAGTGGCCTGAACACTGAAGCTTTCTTT
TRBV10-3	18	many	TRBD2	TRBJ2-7	CAISESPLTSGGSYEQYF	TGTGCCATCAGTGAGTCCCCCCTTACTAGCGGGGGCTCCTACGAGCAGTACTTC
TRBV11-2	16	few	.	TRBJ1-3	CASSLDSGGSGNTIYF	TGTGCCAGCAGCTTAGATAGCGGCGGTAGCGGAAACACCATATATTTT
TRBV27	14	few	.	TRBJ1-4	CASSLTATNEKLFF	TGTGCCAGCAGTCTCACGGCAACTAATGAAAAACTGTTTTTT
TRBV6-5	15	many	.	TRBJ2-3	CASSYLAGSTDTQYF	TGTGCCAGCAGTTACCTGGCAGGGTCCACAGATACGCAGTATTTT
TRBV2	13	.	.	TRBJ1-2	CASSDTPNYGYTF	TGTGCCAGCAGTGACACACCAAACTATGGCTACACCTTC
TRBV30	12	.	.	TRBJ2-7	CAWSRDSYVQYF	TGTGCCTGGAGTCGAGATTCCTACGTGCAGTACTTC
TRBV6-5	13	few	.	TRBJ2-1	CASRRTEGGEQFF	TGTGCCAGCAGGCGGACGGAAGGGGGTGAGCAGTTCTTC
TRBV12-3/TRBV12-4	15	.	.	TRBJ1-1	CASSLGAGGGTEAFF	TGTGCCAGCAGTTTAGGGGCGGGGGGGGGGACTGAAGCTTTCTTT
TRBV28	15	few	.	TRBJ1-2	CASSKPTGYNYGYTF	TGTGCCAGCAGTAAGCCCACAGGATATAACTATGGCTACACCTTC
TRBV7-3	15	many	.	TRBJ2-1	CASSRPHLGDNEQFF	TGTGCCAGCAGCCGTCCCCACTTGGGGGACAATGAGCAGTTCTTC
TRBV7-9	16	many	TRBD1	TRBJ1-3	CASSYLTGDSGNTIYF	TGTGCCAGCAGCTATCTGACAGGGGACTCTGGAAACACCATATATTTT
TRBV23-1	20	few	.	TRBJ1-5	CASSQPGRQGQPKRNQPQHF	TGCGCCAGCAGTCAACCAGGCCGGCAGGGCCAACCAAAAAGAAATCAGCCCCAGCATTTT
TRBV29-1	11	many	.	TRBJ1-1	CSVGRNTEAFF	TGCAGCGTTGGCCGAAACACTGAAGCTTTCTTT
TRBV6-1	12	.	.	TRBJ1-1	CASSRRDAEAFF	TGTGCCAGCAGTCGCCGGGACGCCGAAGCTTTCTTT
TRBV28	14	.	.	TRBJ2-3	CASSTPGRSNTQYF	TGTGCCAGCAGTACACCGGGACGTTCGAATACGCAGTATTTT
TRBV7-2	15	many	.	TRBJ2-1	CASSPSGPSYNEQFF	TGTGCCAGCAGCCCGAGCGGGCCCTCCTACAATGAGCAGTTCTTC
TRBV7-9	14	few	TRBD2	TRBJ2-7	CASSQIGTRAEQYF	TGTGCCAGCAGCCAAATAGGGACTAGAGCCGAGCAGTACTTC
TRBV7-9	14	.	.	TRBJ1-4	CASSSSKRHEKLFF	TGTGCCAGCAGCTCTTCGAAGCGGCATGAAAAACTGTTTTTT
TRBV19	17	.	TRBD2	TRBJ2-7	CASSPSSGEHHLYEQYF	TGTGCCAGTAGTCCCAGCAGCGGGGAACATCACCTCTACGAGCAGTACTTC